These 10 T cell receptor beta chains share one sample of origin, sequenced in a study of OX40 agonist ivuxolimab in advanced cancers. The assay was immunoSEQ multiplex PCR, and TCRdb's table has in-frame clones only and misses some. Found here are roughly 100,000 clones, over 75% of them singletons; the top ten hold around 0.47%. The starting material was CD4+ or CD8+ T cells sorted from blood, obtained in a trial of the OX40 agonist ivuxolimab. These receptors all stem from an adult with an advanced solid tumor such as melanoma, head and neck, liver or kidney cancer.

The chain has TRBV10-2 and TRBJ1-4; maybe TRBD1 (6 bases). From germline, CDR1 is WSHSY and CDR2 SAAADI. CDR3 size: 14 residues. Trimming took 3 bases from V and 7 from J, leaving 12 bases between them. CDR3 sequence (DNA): TGCGCCAGCAGTGAATGGGGGCAGGGTGAAAAACTGTTTTTT. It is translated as CASSEWGQGEKLFF.

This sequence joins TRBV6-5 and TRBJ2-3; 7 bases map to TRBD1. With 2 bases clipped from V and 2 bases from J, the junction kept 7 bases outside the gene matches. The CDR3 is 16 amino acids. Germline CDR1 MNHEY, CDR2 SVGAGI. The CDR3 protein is CASSYGPGQITDTQYF. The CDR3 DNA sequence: TGTGCCAGCAGTTACGGCCCGGGACAGATCACAGATACGCAGTATTTT.

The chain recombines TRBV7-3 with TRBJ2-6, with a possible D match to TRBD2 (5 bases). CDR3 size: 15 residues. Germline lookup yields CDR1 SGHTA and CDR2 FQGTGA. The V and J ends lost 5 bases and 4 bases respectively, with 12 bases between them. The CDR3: CASSPWESGANVLTF. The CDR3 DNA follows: TGTGCCAGCAGCCCCTGGGAGTCCGGGGCCAACGTCCTGACTTTC.

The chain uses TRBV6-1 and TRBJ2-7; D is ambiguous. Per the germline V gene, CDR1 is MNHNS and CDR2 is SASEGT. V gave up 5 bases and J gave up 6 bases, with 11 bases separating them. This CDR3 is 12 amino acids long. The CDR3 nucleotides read TGTGCCAGCAGTTCTGCCCAACTCGAGCAGTACTTC. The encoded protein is CASSSAQLEQYF.

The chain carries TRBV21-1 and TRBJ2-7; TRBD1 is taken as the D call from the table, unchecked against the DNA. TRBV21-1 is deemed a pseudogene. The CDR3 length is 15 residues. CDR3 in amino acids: CASSKGQGLLLEQYF. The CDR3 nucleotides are TGTGCCAGCAGCAAGGGACAGGGGCTCCTGTTGGAGCAGTACTTC.

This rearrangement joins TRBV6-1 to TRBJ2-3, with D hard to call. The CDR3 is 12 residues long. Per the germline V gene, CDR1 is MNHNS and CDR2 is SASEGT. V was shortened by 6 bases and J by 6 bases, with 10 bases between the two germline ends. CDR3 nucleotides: TGTGCCAGCAGCGGCGAAGGGGATACGCAGTATTTT. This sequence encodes CASSGEGDTQYF.

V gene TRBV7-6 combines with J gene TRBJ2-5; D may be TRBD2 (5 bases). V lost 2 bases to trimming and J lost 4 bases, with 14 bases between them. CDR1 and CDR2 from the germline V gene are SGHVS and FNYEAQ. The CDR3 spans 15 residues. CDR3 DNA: TGTGCCAGCAGCTTACTTTCGGGGTTCGGAGAGACCCAGTACTTC. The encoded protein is CASSLLSGFGETQYF.

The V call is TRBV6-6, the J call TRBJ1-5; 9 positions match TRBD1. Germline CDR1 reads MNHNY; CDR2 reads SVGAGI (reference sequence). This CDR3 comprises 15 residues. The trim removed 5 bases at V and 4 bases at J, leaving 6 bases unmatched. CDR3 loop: CASSPPGTGNQPQHF. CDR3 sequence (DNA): TGTGCCAGCAGTCCCCCCGGGACAGGGAATCAGCCCCAGCATTTT.

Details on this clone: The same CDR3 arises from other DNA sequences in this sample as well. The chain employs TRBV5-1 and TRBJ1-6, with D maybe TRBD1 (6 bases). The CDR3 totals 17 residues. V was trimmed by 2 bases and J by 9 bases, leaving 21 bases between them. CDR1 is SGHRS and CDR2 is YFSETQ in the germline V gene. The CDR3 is CASSLDLQGSWGSPLHF. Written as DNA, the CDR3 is TGCGCCAGCAGCTTAGACCTACAGGGTTCGTGGGGTTCACCCCTCCACTTT.

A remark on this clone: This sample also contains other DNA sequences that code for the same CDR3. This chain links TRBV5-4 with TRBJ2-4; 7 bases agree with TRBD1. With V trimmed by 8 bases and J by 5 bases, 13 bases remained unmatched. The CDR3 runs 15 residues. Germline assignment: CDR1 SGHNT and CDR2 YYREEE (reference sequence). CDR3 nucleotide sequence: TGTGCCAGTAGCGCATATCAGACAGGGCAAAACATTCAGTACTTC. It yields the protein CASSAYQTGQNIQYF.